One sample yielded the 5 T cell receptor beta chains listed below, sequenced in a study of cytomegalovirus exposure and HLA in healthy donors. PCR primers comprised 60 Vbeta and 13 Jbeta primers. Only in-frame clones appear in the TCRdb table, and some are missing; sequencing was by immunoSEQ multiplex PCR. The repertoire consists of some 120,000 clones, with 70% to 80% occurring once and the leading ten covering about 8.3%. Sequenced sample: PBMCs. The receptors come from a woman between 50 and 59 years old in good health and CMV-seropositive.

The chain links TRBV7-2 to TRBJ1-1; tentative D call: TRBD1 (5 bases). Trimming shortened V by 4 bases and J by 5 bases, and 14 bases separated the two germline ends. Germline assignment: CDR1 SGHTA and CDR2 FQGNSA. CDR3 length: 14 amino acids. Written as DNA, the CDR3 is TGTGCCAGCAGCTCGAGGTCCGGGGGGACTGAAGCTTTCTTT. Protein: CASSSRSGGTEAFF.

V and J are TRBV15 and TRBJ2-7; 8 bases are a match to TRBD2. Germline loops: CDR1 LNHNV, CDR2 YYDKDF (reference sequence). The CDR3 sequence is 16 residues long. J gave up 0 bases and V 1 base, and 5 bases lay outside the gene matches. CDR3 DNA sequence: TGTGCCACCAGCAGAGGTACTAGCGGTACCTCCTACGAGCAGTACTTC. It codes for CATSRGTSGTSYEQYF.

The rearrangement links TRBV5-1 to TRBJ2-7; TRBD1 matches at 9 bases. The length of the CDR3 is 15 residues. Germline V gene lookup returns CDR1 SGHRS and CDR2 YFSETQ. The V gene end was trimmed by 0 bases and the J gene end by 5 bases; junction bases not matched to a gene: 6. As DNA, the CDR3 is TGCGCCAGCAGCTTGGGGACAGGGGATCCTAACGAGCAGTACTTC. Protein product: CASSLGTGDPNEQYF.

The chain has TRBV28 and TRBJ2-7, with a weak D call TRBD2 (6 bases). This CDR3 has 12 amino acids. The germline V gene has CDR1 MDHEN and CDR2 SYDVKM. Trimming removed 8 bases at V and 6 bases at J, with 14 bases between. CDR3 nucleotides: TGTGCCAGCGCTTCCCGGGGGTCCGAGCAGTACTTC. Translation gives CASASRGSEQYF. Full variable domain (outside the CDR3, taken from reference TRBV28 and TRBJ2-7): DVKVTQSSRYLVKRTGEKVFLECVQDMDHENMFWYRQDPGLGLRLIYFSYDVKMKEKGDIPEGYSVSREKKERFSLILESASTNQTSMYLCASASRGSEQYFGPGTRLTVT.

This clone has just one count. This chain joins TRBV2 and TRBJ2-3, with 10 bases fitting TRBD2. The CDR3 loop spans 19 amino acids. J lost 2 bases, V lost 7 bases, and 18 bases had no gene match. Germline CDR1 SNHLY, CDR2 FYNNEI. The CDR3 DNA is TGTGCCAGCAACCTCCTGGGGGGAAGCGGGAGGGCCCTCACAGATACGCAGTATTTT. It specifies CASNLLGGSGRALTDTQYF.